These 11 T cell receptor beta chains were sequenced from one sample in a study of CD8 T cells in ankylosing spondylitis. TCRdb called the 5' RACE reads again in MiXCR, with one record for every CDR3 protein. Counted here are approximately 300,000 distinct CDR3 sequences, around 20% occurring once; the ten biggest clones make up about 3.5%. The specimen sequenced was blood, either unsorted or a sorted T cell fraction (not recorded which). The receptors come from a female donor with ankylosing spondylitis or in good health (not recorded which).

The chain joins TRBV6-5 to TRBJ2-6; the match to TRBD1 covers 9 bases. This CDR3 comprises 18 residues. V shed 2 bases, J shed 2 bases, and the junction held 7 bases outside the gene matches. Germline CDR1 is MNHEY and CDR2 is SVGAGI. CDR3 bases: TGTGCCAGCAGTTACGGGGGACAGGGTGTCCCTGGGGCCAACGTCCTGACTTTC. Protein sequence: CASSYGGQGVPGANVLTF.

This clonotype was seen ten or more times. The chain recombines TRBV2 with TRBJ2-7, with D unresolved. The germline gives CDR1 SNHLY, CDR2 FYNNEI. CDR3 length: 11 amino acids. V was trimmed by 5 bases and J by 5 bases, leaving 7 bases between them. CDR3 sequence reads: CASSKLHEQYF. The CDR3 DNA follows: TGTGCCAGCAGTAAATTGCACGAGCAGTACTTC.

The V call is TRBV6-2 or TRBV6-3, the J call TRBJ2-1, with TRBD2 matching 10 bases. This CDR3 spans 18 amino acids. The germline V gene has CDR1 MNHEY and CDR2 SVGEGT. The ends lost 4 bases at V and 2 bases at J; junction bases unmatched: 11. The CDR3 DNA follows: TGTGCCAGCAGTTTCCCTCGGACTAGCGGCCTTACCTACAATGAGCAGTTCTTC. This encodes CASSFPRTSGLTYNEQFF.

This clonotype has just a few counts. The chain joins TRBV27 to TRBJ2-7, with 7 bases that match TRBD2. CDR3 length equals 15 residues. After removal of 7 bases from V and 4 bases from J, the junction contained 13 bases not matched to a gene. CDR1 is MNHEY, CDR2 SMNVEV, per germline (reference sequence). The CDR3 nucleotides read TGTGCCAGCACCCCCACGTGGGAGGGCCTTTACGAGCAGTACTTC. This gives the protein CASTPTWEGLYEQYF.

The chain couples TRBV9 to TRBJ2-7, with a possible D match to TRBD2 (6 bases). The ends were cut back, 1 base at V and 3 bases at J, with 14 bases in the middle. The CDR3 contains 15 residues. CDR1 and CDR2 from the germline V gene are SGDLS and YYNGEE. CDR3 coding DNA: TGTGCCAGCAGCGTATCGGGACTGGGGTTCTACGAGCAGTACTTC. Its translation: CASSVSGLGFYEQYF.

The rearrangement links TRBV9 to TRBJ1-6; TRBD1 matches 7 bases. Trimming removed 0 bases from V and 9 bases from J; junction bases left unmatched: 3. Germline V gene sequence: CDR1 SGDLS, CDR2 YYNGEE. This CDR3 has 14 amino acids. This CDR3 reads CASSVDRGASPLHF. In DNA form, the CDR3 reads TGTGCCAGCAGCGTAGACAGGGGTGCTTCACCCCTCCACTTT.

This sequence joins TRBV12-3 or TRBV12-4 and TRBJ2-3; D is possibly TRBD2 (5 bases). The CDR3 is made up of 11 amino acids. Deletions cut 7 bases from V and 4 bases from J, with 6 bases between. CDR3 region: CASKAADTQYF. CDR3 bases: TGTGCCAGCAAAGCGGCAGATACGCAGTATTTT.

In this sample, this clonotype turned up a few times. J is TRBJ1-5 and V is TRBV18; 7 bases match TRBD1. This CDR3 spans 13 amino acids. CDR1 and CDR2 (germline): KGHSH, LQKENI. Trimming removed 6 bases from V and 5 bases from J; junction bases left unmatched: 4. This CDR3 is CASSTGADQPQHF. The CDR3, as DNA: TGTGCCAGCTCTACAGGGGCGGATCAGCCCCAGCATTTT.

This clonotype counts as large. The V call is TRBV27, the J call TRBJ1-5; possible D gene TRBD1, 6 bases. V gave up 6 bases and J gave up 8 bases, with 11 bases separating them. The CDR3 length is 12 residues. Germline CDR1 and CDR2: MNHEY and SMNVEV (reference sequence). As DNA, the CDR3 is TGTGCCAGCAGGGGGGGCGGGGAGCCCCAGCATTTT. Residues: CASRGGGEPQHF.

This clonotype was recorded at least ten times. The CDR3 here is CASSPTGGLGKLFF. The CDR3 DNA is TGTGCCAGCAGCCCGACAGGGGGTCTCGGAAAACTGTTTTTT. The V gene is TRBV11-2, the J gene TRBJ1-4; 9 bases are a match to TRBD1. J was trimmed by 10 bases and V by 5 bases; bases with no gene match: 8. CDR1 is SGHAT, CDR2 FQNNGV, per germline. The CDR3 is 14 residues long.

The gene calls are TRBV27 and TRBJ2-2; no definite D call. Per germline, CDR1 MNHEY and CDR2 SMNVEV (reference sequence). The CDR3 runs 12 residues. The ends were cut back, 8 bases at V and 5 bases at J, with 9 bases in the middle. The CDR3 nucleotides are TGTGCCAGCGGATCACGGACCGGGGAGCTGTTTTTT. Translating gives CASGSRTGELFF.